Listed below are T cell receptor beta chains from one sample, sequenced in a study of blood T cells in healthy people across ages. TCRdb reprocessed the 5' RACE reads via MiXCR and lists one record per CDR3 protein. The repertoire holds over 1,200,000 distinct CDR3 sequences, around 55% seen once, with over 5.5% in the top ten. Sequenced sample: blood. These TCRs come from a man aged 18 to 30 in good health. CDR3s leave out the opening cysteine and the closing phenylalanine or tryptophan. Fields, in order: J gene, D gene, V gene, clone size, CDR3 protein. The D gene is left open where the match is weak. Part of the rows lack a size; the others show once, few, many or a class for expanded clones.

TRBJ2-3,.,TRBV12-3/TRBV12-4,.,ASSWSLGDTQY
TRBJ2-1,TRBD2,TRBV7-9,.,ASSFSGGAVDEQF
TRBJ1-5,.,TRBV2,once,ASLTGRGQPQH
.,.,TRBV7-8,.,ASSLDSVKTQY
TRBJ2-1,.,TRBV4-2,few,ASSQDWIYNEQF
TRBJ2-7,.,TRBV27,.,ASRRDRSTYEQY
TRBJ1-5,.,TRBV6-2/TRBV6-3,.,ASSFVGVQPQH
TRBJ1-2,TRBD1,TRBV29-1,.,SADDREASGYT
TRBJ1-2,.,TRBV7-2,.,ASSLDPGEGYT
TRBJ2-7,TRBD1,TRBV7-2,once,ASSIGQGIRFSEQY
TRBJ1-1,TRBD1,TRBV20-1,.,SPPRTGWNTEAF
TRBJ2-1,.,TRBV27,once,ASSLSGDERF
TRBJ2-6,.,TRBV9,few,ASSATQSSGANVLT
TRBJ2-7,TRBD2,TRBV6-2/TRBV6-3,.,ASSYSSLAGGYEQY
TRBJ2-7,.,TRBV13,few,ASSPTGGDEQY
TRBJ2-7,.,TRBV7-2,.,ASSLETGWVYEQY
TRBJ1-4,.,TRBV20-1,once,SASPMWRNEKLF
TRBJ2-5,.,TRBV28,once,ASSRTRLGGETQY
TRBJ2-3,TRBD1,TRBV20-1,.,SARDRDSLRTSDTQY
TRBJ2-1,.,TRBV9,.,ASSGGLLNEQF
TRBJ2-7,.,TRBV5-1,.,ASSSTGLPTYEQY
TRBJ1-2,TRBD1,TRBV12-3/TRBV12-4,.,ASSLSGQGFGYT
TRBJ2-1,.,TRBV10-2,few,ASSDLRGYEQF
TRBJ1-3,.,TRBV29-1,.,SGYEGNTIY
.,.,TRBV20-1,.,SAWDNYEQY
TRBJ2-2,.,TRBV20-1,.,IEGGFQGPLGAGELF
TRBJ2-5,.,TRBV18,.,ATRVGLQETQY
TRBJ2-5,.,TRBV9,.,ASSVQWSGSYEGTQY
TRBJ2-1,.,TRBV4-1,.,ASSHPGRTLYNEQF
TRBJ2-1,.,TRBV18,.,ASSTTGASYNEQF
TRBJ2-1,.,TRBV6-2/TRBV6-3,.,ASAKASHLAEQF
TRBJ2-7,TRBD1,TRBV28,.,ASKDTGGSYEQY
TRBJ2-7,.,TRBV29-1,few,SVDRDKYSYEQY
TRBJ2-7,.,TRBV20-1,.,SARDASATYEQY
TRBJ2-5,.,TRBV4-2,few,ASSRGASGETQY
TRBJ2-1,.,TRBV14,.,ASSGRGDRFYNEQF
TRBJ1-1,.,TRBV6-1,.,ASITHRDTEAF
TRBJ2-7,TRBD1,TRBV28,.,ASITTGVSYEQY
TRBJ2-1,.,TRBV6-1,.,ASSPTRTYNEQF
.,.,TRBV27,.,ASSWDTQGTQY
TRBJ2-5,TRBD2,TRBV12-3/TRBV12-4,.,ASIVGLAGVETQY
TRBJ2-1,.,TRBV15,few,ATSRGGGGRYNEQF
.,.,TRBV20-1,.,SARPLGGVAKGEQY